This T cell receptor beta chain was captured in a study of CD8 T cells in Susac syndrome. Study outcomes and limitations: The authors acknowledged that their TCR sequencing and HLA analysis involved a relatively small number of individuals.

The CDR3 extends over 13 amino acids. V was shortened by 2 bases and J by 5 bases, with 9 bases between the two germline ends. The T cells that were sequenced for TCR beta were CD8+ and CD4+ cells from blood. The TEMRA cells underwent FACS enrichment, while the CD8+ and CD4+ T cells underwent negative isolation. For this clonotype: Its antigen remains unidentified.

An amount of RNA that ranged from roughly 0.5 to 1 ug was reverse transcribed with random hexamers. The CDR3 of TCR beta was amplified by immunoSEQ multiplex PCR across 54 Vbeta and 13 Jbeta. MiXCR was run by TCRdb on the immunoSEQ multiplex PCR reads, yielding one entry per CDR3 protein. The data contain approximately 200,000 distinct CDR3 sequences, roughly 96% of them singletons. The sequence was collected from a human donor with multiple sclerosis. The sample consisted of CD4+ T cells from PBMCs. The chain joins TRBV12-3 or TRBV12-4 to TRBJ1-2; D gene ambiguous. CDR3 DNA: TGTGCCAGCAGTTTATTGAGGGATTATGGCTACACCTTC. It translates to CASSLLRDYGYTF.